What follows describes a single T cell receptor (beta chain). Its antigen is unknown. Base qualities are not at hand, and no much larger clone is one base apart. RNA was extracted using the RNeasy kit, and roughly 0.5 to 1 ug of the RNA was reverse transcribed with random hexamers. The immunoSEQ multiplex PCR assay, covering 54 Vbeta and 13 Jbeta segments, was used to amplify TCR beta CDR3 regions. To correct PCR amplification bias, a synthetic template baseline was used for both primer optimization and computational correction. Under the source paper's analysis protocol: Reads were assigned to V, D and J genes according to IMGT and analyzed in immunoSEQ Analyzer, with only productive sequences retained. Clonality was computed as one minus Shannon entropy normalized by log2 of the number of productive unique sequences. For each patient and control, public and private clones were evaluated within the 100 most prevalent clones. A clone was defined as Susac-specific if it was absent from the healthy and MS cohorts, from 950 to 1,300 published viral clones and from other ImmuneACCESS disease sequences. TCRdb reanalyzed the raw reads on its own, using fastp at Q25 for trimming and MiXCR for clone calling, and kept in-frame beta chains. Identical CDR3 protein sequences are pooled into one entry, listed with their most common genes and DNA. TCRdb, rather than the study authors, made the V and J calls. The table for this sample lists approximately 80,000 distinct CDR3 sequences; approximately 94% of them were counted only once. The top ten clonotypes cover about 0.48% of the sample.

Relative to germline, V is missing 5 bases and J is missing 9 bases, with 5 bases of the junction outside any gene match. The CDR3, from cysteine to phenylalanine, totals 14 residues. The sequence is cut down to CDR3 DNA, 42 bases in frame from base 1. The germline V gene (reference sequence) supplies CDR1 SEHNR and CDR2 FQNEAQ. The data originate from a study of CD8 T cells in Susac syndrome (dated 2019 in TCRdb). For the wider study: Of the Susac syndrome patients who were sequenced, eight were in clinical remission while six had clinically active disease. At blood withdrawal, Susac syndrome patients were either therapy-naive, taking corticosteroids (in some cases with IVIg as well), or taking IVIg alone. Clonality of the CD8+ T cell repertoire was compared between over ten healthy donors, some 14 Susac syndrome patients and roughly 16 multiple sclerosis patients. The study used repertoire sequencing to test whether antigen drove CD8+ T cell activation and differentiation in Susac syndrome.

The paper as a whole reports these results and caveats: The number of individuals in the TCR sequencing and HLA analysis was acknowledged as relatively small. Roughly 15 Susac-specific public clones were identified in the total CD8+ repertoire, and four or five Susac-specific public clones were identified in the CD8+ TEMRA repertoire. CD8+ repertoires in Susac syndrome showed clonal expansion, which was highest in CD8+ TEMRA cells and was greater in clinically active patients than in remitting patients.

Peripheral blood CD8+ and CD4+ T cells from healthy donors, Susac syndrome patients and multiple sclerosis patients were profiled by high-throughput TCR beta sequencing. The Susac syndrome patients fulfilled recently defined diagnostic criteria for definite or probable disease. CD8+ TEMRA cells were enriched by FACS, while bulk CD8+ and CD4+ T cells were purified by magnetic negative isolation. Blood was collected in EDTA tubes and processed within 24 hours, with PBMCs isolated through density gradient centrifugation. PBMCs destined for TCR sequencing were cryopreserved in liquid nitrogen and later thawed in a 37 °C water bath. The sorted or isolated CD4+, CD8+ and CD8+ TEMRA cells reached a purity of at least 90%.

This sequence originates from a human donor with Susac syndrome. The V and J genes are TRBV7-9 and TRBJ2-2; the junction holds 11 bases that match TRBD1. Material for sequencing was CD8+ T cells from PBMCs. This receptor carries the CDR3 CASSAGQGARELFF. The base sequence is TGTGCCAGCAGCGCCGGACAGGGGGCCAGGGAGCTGTTTTTT.